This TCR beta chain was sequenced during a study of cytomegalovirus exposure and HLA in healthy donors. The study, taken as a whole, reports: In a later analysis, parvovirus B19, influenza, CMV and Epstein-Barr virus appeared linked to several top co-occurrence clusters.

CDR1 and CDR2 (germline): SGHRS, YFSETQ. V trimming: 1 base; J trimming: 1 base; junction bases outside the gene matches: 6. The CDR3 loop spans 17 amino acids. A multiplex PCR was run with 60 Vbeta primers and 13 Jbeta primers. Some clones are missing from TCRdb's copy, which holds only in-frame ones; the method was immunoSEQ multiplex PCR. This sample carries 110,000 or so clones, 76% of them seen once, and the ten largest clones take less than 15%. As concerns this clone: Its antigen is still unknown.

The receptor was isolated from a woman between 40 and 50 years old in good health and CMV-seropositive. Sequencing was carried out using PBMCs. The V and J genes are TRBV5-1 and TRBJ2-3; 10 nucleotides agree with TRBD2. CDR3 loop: CASSLSGGAPRTDTQYF. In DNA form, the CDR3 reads TGCGCCAGCAGCTTGAGCGGGGGGGCCCCCCGCACAGATACGCAGTATTTT.